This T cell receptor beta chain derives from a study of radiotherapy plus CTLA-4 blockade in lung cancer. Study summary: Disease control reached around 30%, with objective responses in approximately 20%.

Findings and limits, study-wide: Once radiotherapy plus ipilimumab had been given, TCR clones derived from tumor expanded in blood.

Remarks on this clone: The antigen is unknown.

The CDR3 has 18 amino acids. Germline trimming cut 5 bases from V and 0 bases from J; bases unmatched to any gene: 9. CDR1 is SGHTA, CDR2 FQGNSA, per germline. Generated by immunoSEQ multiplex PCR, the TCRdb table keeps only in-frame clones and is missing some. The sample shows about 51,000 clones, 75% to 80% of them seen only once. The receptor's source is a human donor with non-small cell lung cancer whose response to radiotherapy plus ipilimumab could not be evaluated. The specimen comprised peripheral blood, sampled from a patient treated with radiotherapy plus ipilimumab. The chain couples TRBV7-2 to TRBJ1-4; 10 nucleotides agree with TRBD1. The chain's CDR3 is CASSLLPGTGATNEKLFF. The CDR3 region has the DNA TGTGCCAGCAGCCTTCTGCCTGGGACAGGGGCAACTAATGAAAAACTGTTTTTT. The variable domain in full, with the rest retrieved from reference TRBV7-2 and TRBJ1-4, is GAGVSQSPSNKVTEKGKDVELRCDPISGHTALYWYRQSLGQGLEFLIYFQGNSAPDKSGLPSDRFSAERTGGSVSTLTIQRTQQEDSAVYLCASSLLPGTGATNEKLFFGSGTQLSVL.